The clone carrying this T cell receptor beta chain was seen repeatedly, ten times or more. The antigen remains unidentified. Primed by a sample-barcoded 5' primer and a J-beta primer mix, a second PCR proceeded for 7 to 11 cycles. A template-switch adaptor containing 12 random nucleotides labeled each cDNA molecule. Using its own MiXCR run on the 5' RACE reads, TCRdb lists one record per CDR3 protein. The sample carries hundreds of thousands of distinct CDR3 sequences, under 25% recorded once. These data are taken from a study of blood T cells in healthy people across ages. Points from the study as a whole: Among T cells, TCR beta diversity per million cells dropped roughly linearly as age rose.

V was clipped by 2 bases and J by 1 base; unmatched bases: 2. Germline V lookup: CDR1 DFQATT, CDR2 SNEGSKA (reference sequence). CDR3 size: 15 residues. The source material was blood. V is TRBV20-1 and J is TRBJ1-5, with TRBD1 identical over 10 bases. The origin of this receptor is a man aged 65-85 years in good health. CDR3 region: CSARRQGASNQPQHF. In nucleotides, the CDR3 is TGCAGTGCTAGACGACAGGGGGCAAGCAATCAGCCCCAGCATTTT.